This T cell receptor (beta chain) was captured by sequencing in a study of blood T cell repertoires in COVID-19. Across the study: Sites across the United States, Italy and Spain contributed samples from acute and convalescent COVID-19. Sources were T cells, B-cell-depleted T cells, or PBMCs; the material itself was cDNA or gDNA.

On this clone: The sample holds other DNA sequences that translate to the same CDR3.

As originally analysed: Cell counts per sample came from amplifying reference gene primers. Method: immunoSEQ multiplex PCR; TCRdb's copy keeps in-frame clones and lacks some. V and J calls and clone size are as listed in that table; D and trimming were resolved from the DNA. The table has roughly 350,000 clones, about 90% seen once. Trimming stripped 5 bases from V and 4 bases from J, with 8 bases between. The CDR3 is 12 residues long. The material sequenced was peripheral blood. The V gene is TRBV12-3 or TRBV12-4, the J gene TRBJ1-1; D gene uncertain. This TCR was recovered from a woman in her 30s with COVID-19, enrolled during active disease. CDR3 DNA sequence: TGTGCCAGCAGTCCGGGAGGCACTGAAGCTTTCTTT. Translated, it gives CASSPGGTEAFF.